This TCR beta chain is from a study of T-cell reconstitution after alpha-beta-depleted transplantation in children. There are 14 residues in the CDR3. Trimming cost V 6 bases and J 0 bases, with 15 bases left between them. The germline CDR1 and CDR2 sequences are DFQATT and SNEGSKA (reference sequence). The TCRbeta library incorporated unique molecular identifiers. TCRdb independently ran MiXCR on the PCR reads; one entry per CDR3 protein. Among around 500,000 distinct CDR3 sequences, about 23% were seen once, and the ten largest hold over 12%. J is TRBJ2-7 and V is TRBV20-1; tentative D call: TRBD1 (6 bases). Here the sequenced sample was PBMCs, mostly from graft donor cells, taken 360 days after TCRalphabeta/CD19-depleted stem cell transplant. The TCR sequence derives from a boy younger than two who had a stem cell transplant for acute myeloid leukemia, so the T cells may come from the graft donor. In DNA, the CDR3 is TGCAGTGCGCCTCGACAGGAAAACTCCTACGAGCAGTACTTC. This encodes CSAPRQENSYEQYF.